The next 27 T cell receptor beta chains were all read from a single sample in a study of blood T cell repertoires in COVID-19. Measured with immunoSEQ multiplex PCR; TCRdb has only the in-frame clones, and not every one. The data contain 200,000 to 250,000 clones, 90% of them singletons. Sample: PBMCs or T cells enriched from blood (not recorded which). All receptors derive from a man aged 25-40 years who had been exposed to COVID-19.

The V gene is TRBV19, the J gene TRBJ2-4; 14 positions agree with TRBD2. The ends lost 5 bases at V and 6 bases at J; junction bases unmatched: 6. The CDR3 is made up of 16 amino acids. Germline loops: CDR1 LNHDA, CDR2 SQIVND (reference sequence). The CDR3 here is CASSPGLAGELNIQYF. The DNA for the CDR3 is TGTGCCAGTAGTCCGGGACTAGCGGGGGAGCTAAACATTCAGTACTTC.

This chain joins TRBV24-1 and TRBJ2-1, with TRBD1 matching 8 bases. CDR3 size: 13 residues. The V segment lost 1 base and the J segment 9 bases; nucleotides outside the gene matches: 1. Germline V CDR1 and CDR2: KGHDR, SFDVKD. The CDR3 bases are TGTGCCACCAGTGATTTAGACAGGGGTGAGCAGTTCTTC. Its protein product is CATSDLDRGEQFF.

This clone was seen once. The chain employs TRBV5-4 and TRBJ1-2; unclear D gene. Trimming removed 2 bases at V and 4 bases at J, with 15 bases between. Germline V gives CDR1 SGHNT, CDR2 YYREEE (reference sequence). The CDR3 sequence is 15 residues long. CDR3 DNA: TGTGCCAGCAGCTTTCTTTCTGATCGGGGCTATGGCTACACCTTC. Protein: CASSFLSDRGYGYTF.

The genes are TRBV15 and TRBJ2-5; D perhaps matches TRBD1 (6 bases). This CDR3 is 15 amino acids long. Germline assignment: CDR1 LNHNV and CDR2 YYDKDF (reference sequence). V dropped 1 base and J dropped 5 bases, with 14 bases sitting between them. The CDR3 protein is CATSRGQDRQETQYF. CDR3 sequence (DNA): TGTGCCACCAGCAGAGGACAAGACAGGCAGGAGACCCAGTACTTC.

This clone was observed a single time. The chain combines TRBV12-5 with TRBJ1-5; no clear D. Germline CDR1 LGHNT, CDR2 FRNRAP. Trimming stripped 6 bases from V and 6 bases from J, with 18 bases between. CDR3 length: 15 residues. CDR3 sequence (DNA): TGTGCTAGTGGCCCCACCGGCGGCGGAAGTCAGCCCCAGCATTTT. It specifies CASGPTGGGSQPQHF. The full variable domain, with the rest looked up from reference TRBV12-5 and TRBJ1-5, is DARVTQTPRHKVTEMGQEVTMRCQPILGHNTVFWYRQTMMQGLELLAYFRNRAPLDDSGMPKDRFSAEMPDATLATLKIQPSEPRDSAVYFCASGPTGGGSQPQHFGDGTRLSIL.

This chain uses TRBV6-5 with TRBJ1-5, with D hard to call. The V end lost 0 bases, the J end lost 6 bases, and 9 bases lay between the germline ends. This CDR3 comprises 14 residues. Looked up from germline, CDR1 is MNHEY and CDR2 is SVGAGI. Written as DNA, the CDR3 is TGTGCCAGCAGTTACTCGAGGGAGGGTCAGCCCCAGCATTTT. Its translation: CASSYSREGQPQHF.

Written as DNA, the CDR3 is TGTGCCAGCAGCTCGTGGACTTTCCCCTCCACAGATACGCAGTATTTT. Its translation is CASSSWTFPSTDTQYF. The chain carries TRBV7-2 and TRBJ2-3, with D possibly being TRBD2 (5 bases). Trimming took off 4 bases at V and 2 bases at J, with 16 bases between the two ends. The length of the CDR3 is 16 residues. Germline V CDR1 and CDR2: SGHTA, FQGNSA.

This clone has only a few counts. The rearrangement links TRBV4-2 to TRBJ1-6; 8 positions match TRBD1. Germline values: CDR1 LGHNA, CDR2 YNFKEQ. V lost 3 bases and J lost 5; bases outside the gene matches: 6. The CDR3 extends over 16 amino acids. DNA of the CDR3: TGTGCCAGCAGCCAGGTTGGACAGGGAGATAATTCACCCCTCCACTTT. This gives the protein CASSQVGQGDNSPLHF.

V usage is TRBV20-1 and J usage is TRBJ2-3; D is ambiguous. Deletions cut 3 bases from V and 2 bases from J, with 3 bases between. Germline V gene sequence: CDR1 DFQATT, CDR2 SNEGSKA (reference sequence). The CDR3 is made up of 11 amino acids. This CDR3 is CSARATDTQYF. As DNA, the CDR3 is TGCAGTGCTAGGGCCACAGATACGCAGTATTTT.

In its sample, this clone was seen a few times. The V and J genes are TRBV3-1 (or the pseudogene TRBV3-2) and TRBJ2-7; no reliable D call. Germline V CDR1 and CDR2: LGHDT, YNNKEL (reference sequence). V was shortened by 1 base and J by 8 bases, with 6 bases between the two germline ends. This CDR3 region has 11 residues. The CDR3 DNA follows: TGTGCCAGCAGCCAAGCGACACAGCAGTACTTC. Translated: CASSQATQQYF.

V usage is TRBV27 and J usage is TRBJ1-1; the D gene is possibly TRBD1 (6 bases). The germline CDR1 and CDR2 sequences are MNHEY and SMNVEV (reference sequence). The CDR3 has 13 amino acids. The V end lost 6 bases, the J end lost 5 bases, and 13 bases lay between the germline ends. CDR3 sequence (DNA): TGTGCCAGCAGCCCGGACAGTGGGACTGAAGCTTTCTTT. Residues: CASSPDSGTEAFF.

The J gene is TRBJ2-7, the V gene TRBV28, with 8 bases fitting TRBD1. CDR1 and CDR2 from the germline V gene are MDHEN and SYDVKM. This CDR3 region has 13 residues. The V gene end was trimmed by 8 bases and the J gene end by 5 bases; junction bases not matched to a gene: 8. The CDR3 region has the DNA TGTGCCAGCGGAGGACAGGGTCGGCACGAGCAGTACTTC. It yields the protein CASGGQGRHEQYF.

The chain couples TRBV7-9 to TRBJ1-1, with 7 nucleotides matching TRBD1. CDR3 length: 14 amino acids. In germline, CDR1 is SEHNR, CDR2 FQNEAQ (reference sequence). J was trimmed by 6 bases and V by 5 bases; bases with no gene match: 9. CDR3 DNA sequence: TGTGCCAGCAGCCCAAGACAGGGTAGCCCTGAAGCTTTCTTT. This encodes CASSPRQGSPEAFF.

The chain uses TRBV14 and TRBJ2-7; no definite D call. Trimming removed 2 bases at V and 2 bases at J, with 7 bases between. Germline CDR1 reads SGHDN; CDR2 reads FVKESK. CDR3 length equals 13 residues. The CDR3 DNA sequence: TGTGCCAGCAGCCAAATAGCAGCCTACGAGCAGTACTTC. It codes for CASSQIAAYEQYF.

This clone was found once. The genes are TRBV3-1 (or the pseudogene TRBV3-2) and TRBJ2-5, with D possibly matching TRBD2 (5 bases). The CDR3 has 12 amino acids. The germline gives CDR1 LGHDT, CDR2 YNNKEL (reference sequence). Trimming removed 8 bases at V and 4 bases at J, with 11 bases between. The CDR3 spells CASAGLGETQYF. DNA for the CDR3: TGTGCCAGCGCCGGACTGGGAGAGACCCAGTACTTC.

This chain uses TRBV25-1 with TRBJ2-2; 7 positions agree with TRBD2. V dropped 1 base and J dropped 7; count of bases not matched to a gene: 9. CDR1 and CDR2 (germline): MGHDK, SYGVNS. The length of the CDR3 is 16 residues. The CDR3 spells CASSESVTSLGGELFF. In nucleotides, the CDR3 is TGTGCCAGCAGTGAATCTGTGACTAGCCTCGGCGGGGAGCTGTTTTTT.

The chain has TRBV3-1 (or the pseudogene TRBV3-2) and TRBJ2-3, with 10 bases aligning to TRBD2. This CDR3 is built from 15 residues. Looked up from germline, CDR1 is LGHDT and CDR2 is YNNKEL (reference sequence). V gave up 2 bases and J gave up 6 bases; unmatched junction bases: 5. The CDR3 DNA reads as TGTGCCAGCAGCCAAAAGCGGGGGGGCCCCGATACGCAGTATTTT. This translates into CASSQKRGGPDTQYF.

The chain uses TRBV10-1 and TRBJ2-2; 8 bases match TRBD1. CDR3 size: 14 residues. Germline assignment: CDR1 WNHNN and CDR2 SYGVQD (reference sequence). V trimming: 7 bases; J trimming: 7 bases; junction bases outside the gene matches: 8. The CDR3: CASTGGENGGELFF. The CDR3 bases are TGCGCCAGCACAGGGGGCGAGAACGGCGGGGAGCTGTTTTTT.

The CDR3 bases are TGCAGTGCTAGTAAGGAGGGGCGTGAAAAACTGTTTTTT. Its translation: CSASKEGREKLFF. The chain carries TRBV20-1 and TRBJ1-4; tentatively, D is TRBD1 (5 bases). This CDR3 is built from 13 residues. The germline V gene has CDR1 DFQATT and CDR2 SNEGSKA (reference sequence). V was cut by 3 bases and J by 7 bases, with 12 bases left in between.

The chain employs TRBV19 and TRBJ2-1; TRBD2 matches 10 bases. The CDR3 extends over 19 amino acids. Germline values: CDR1 LNHDA, CDR2 SQIVND (reference sequence). Germline trimming cut 0 bases from V and 4 bases from J; bases unmatched to any gene: 12. Here the CDR3 reads CASSIDGAGGQRRYNEQFF. CDR3 nucleotides: TGTGCCAGTAGTATAGACGGAGCGGGGGGGCAGCGGAGATACAATGAGCAGTTCTTC.

This sequence joins TRBV12-3 or TRBV12-4 and TRBJ1-2; D ambiguous. Trimming took 5 bases from V and 0 from J, leaving 4 bases between them. This CDR3 is built from 12 residues. The CDR3 here is CASSTTNYGYTF. The CDR3 nucleotides read TGTGCCAGCAGTACAACTAACTATGGCTACACCTTC.

This chain links TRBV18 with TRBJ1-4; the D is unclear. CDR1 KGHSH and CDR2 LQKENI come from the germline V gene. Trimming removed 3 bases from V and 6 bases from J, with 11 bases in between. The CDR3 totals 14 residues. The CDR3 protein is CASSPSGGHEKLFF. DNA for the CDR3: TGTGCCAGCTCACCGTCTGGAGGGCATGAAAAACTGTTTTTT. Full variable domain (remainder filled in from reference TRBV18 and TRBJ1-4): NAGVMQNPRHLVRRRGQEARLRCSPMKGHSHVYWYRQLPEEGLKFMVYLQKENIIDESGMPKERFSAEFPKEGPSILRIQQVVRGDSAAYFCASSPSGGHEKLFFGSGTQLSVL.

The chain couples TRBV6-5 to TRBJ1-6, with a weak D call TRBD1 (6 bases). Germline assignment: CDR1 MNHEY and CDR2 SVGAGI. The CDR3 spans 16 residues. Trimming removed 3 bases from V and 7 bases from J, with 16 bases in between. Here the CDR3 reads CASSYIGTTINSPLHF. Written as DNA, the CDR3 is TGTGCCAGCAGTTATATCGGGACAACCATAAATTCACCCCTCCACTTT.

The chain joins TRBV7-2 to TRBJ2-1; TRBD2 matches 8 bases. The CDR3 is made up of 14 amino acids. Looked up from germline, CDR1 is SGHTA and CDR2 is FQGNSA. The ends lost 4 bases at V and 7 bases at J; junction bases unmatched: 6. CDR3 coding DNA: TGTGCCAGCAGCTCCGGGGGGGGCCGGAATGAGCAGTTCTTC. Translated, it gives CASSSGGGRNEQFF.

The chain carries TRBV5-6 and TRBJ2-7; maybe TRBD1 (5 bases). V lost 1 base and J 2 bases, leaving 10 bases between the germline ends. Germline V gene sequence: CDR1 SGHDT, CDR2 YYEEEE. The CDR3 consists of 14 residues. The CDR3, as DNA: TGTGCCAGCAGCTTGCCACAGGAGCCCTACGAGCAGTACTTC. This translates into CASSLPQEPYEQYF.

The chain links TRBV6-2 or TRBV6-3 to TRBJ1-5; tentative D call: TRBD1 (6 bases). This CDR3 contains 21 residues. With 0 bases removed from V and 0 bases from J, the gap between germline ends came to 24 bases. The germline gives CDR1 MNHEY, CDR2 SVGEGT. The chain's CDR3 is CASSYSIFGQKIEYSNQPQHF. The CDR3 DNA reads as TGTGCCAGCAGTTACTCGATTTTCGGACAGAAGATAGAATATAGCAATCAGCCCCAGCATTTT.

J is TRBJ2-2 and V is TRBV5-4; D uncertain. The V end was cut by 2 bases, the J end by 7 bases, with 6 bases between. The CDR3 has 12 residues. Germline CDR1 and CDR2: SGHNT and YYREEE (reference sequence). CDR3 loop: CASSFEIGELFF. CDR3 nucleotide sequence: TGTGCCAGCAGCTTTGAGATCGGGGAGCTGTTTTTT.